This T cell receptor beta chain was captured by sequencing in a study of T cell repertoires in cytomegalovirus infection. On this clonotype itself: Its target is not known.

CDR1 SGHTA and CDR2 FQGNSA come from the germline V gene. This CDR3 has 14 residues. V was shortened by 1 base and J by 9 bases, with 15 bases between the two germline ends. TCRdb re-analysed the reads in MiXCR, keeping a single row per CDR3 protein. The table includes around 71,000 distinct CDR3 sequences, about 20% detected once. The chain uses TRBV7-2 and TRBJ2-5, with D perhaps matching TRBD1 (6 bases). The source material was CD8+ T cells from cultured PBMCs, sampled from culture after CMV antigen stimulation. The TCR originated in a human donor in good health (CMV status not recorded). Some clones in this sample may be carry-over from other donors' samples. The CDR3 DNA sequence: TGTGCCAGCAGCTTAGGGGCAGGGAAGGGGGCCCAGTACTTC. It is translated as CASSLGAGKGAQYF.